This T cell receptor beta chain is drawn from a study of blood T cell repertoires in COVID-19. Clones were sequenced by immunoSEQ multiplex PCR, and TCRdb holds only the in-frame ones, with some missing. Of roughly 100,000 clones listed, roughly 87% are singletons. The CDR3 spans 11 residues. V lost 3 bases and J lost 9, with 6 bases in between. Per germline, CDR1 MDHEN and CDR2 SYDVKM. This clonotype originated in a woman aged 50 to 60 with COVID-19, enrolled during active disease. Specimen: peripheral blood. The chain links TRBV28 to TRBJ1-3; no reliable D call. CDR3 loop: CASSLRGTIYF. The CDR3 DNA is TGTGCCAGCAGTTTGCGAGGCACCATATATTTT.